Here is one TCR beta chain with its context. The data were taken from a study of CD8 T cells in Susac syndrome. Purification of the CD8+ and CD4+ T cells relied on negative isolation, and TEMRA cells underwent FACS enrichment. This CDR3 is built from 14 residues. V was trimmed by 2 bases and J by 2 bases, leaving 10 bases between them. Germline V gene lookup returns CDR1 SGHAT and CDR2 FQDESV (reference sequence). After extraction with the RNeasy kit, about 0.45 to 1 ug of the RNA was reverse transcribed using random hexamers. TCRdb re-derived calls from the immunoSEQ multiplex PCR reads in MiXCR, one entry per CDR3 protein. The table records about 130,000 distinct CDR3 sequences, around 94% of them present only once.

The sequence came from a human donor with Susac syndrome. The chain combines TRBV11-1 with TRBJ2-7; D tentatively fits TRBD1 or TRBD2 (5 bases each). Sequencing was done on a sample of CD8+ T cells from PBMCs. CDR3 bases: TGTGCCAGCAGCTTACCGGGGCGCCCCTACGAGCAGTACTTC. The encoded protein is CASSLPGRPYEQYF.